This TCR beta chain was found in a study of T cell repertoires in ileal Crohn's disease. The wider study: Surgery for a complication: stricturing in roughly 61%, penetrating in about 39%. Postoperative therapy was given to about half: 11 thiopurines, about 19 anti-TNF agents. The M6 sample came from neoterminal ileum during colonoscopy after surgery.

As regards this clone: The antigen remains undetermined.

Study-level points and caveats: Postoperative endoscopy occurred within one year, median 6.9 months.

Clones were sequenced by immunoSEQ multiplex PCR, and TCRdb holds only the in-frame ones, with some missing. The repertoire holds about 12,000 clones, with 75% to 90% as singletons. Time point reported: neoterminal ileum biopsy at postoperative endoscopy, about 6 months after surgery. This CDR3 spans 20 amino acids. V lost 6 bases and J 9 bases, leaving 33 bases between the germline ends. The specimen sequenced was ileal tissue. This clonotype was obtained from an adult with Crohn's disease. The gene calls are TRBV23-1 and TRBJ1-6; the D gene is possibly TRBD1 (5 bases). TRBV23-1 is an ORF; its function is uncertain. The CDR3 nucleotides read TGCGCCAGCAGCCCGAATTGGGCCGTGGGAGGGGAGGGGTATCGTTCACCCCTCCACTTT. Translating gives CASSPNWAVGGEGYRSPLHF.